Following are 28 T cell receptor beta chains from one sample sequenced in a study of regulatory T cells in long-lasting Graves disease. Assembly of TCR beta libraries relied on iRepertoire HTBI primers together with Arm-PCR of CDR3 regions. TCRdb re-analysed the multiplex PCR reads in MiXCR, keeping a single row per CDR3 protein. The data show around 450,000 distinct CDR3 sequences, 20% to 25% seen once. The time point denotes: persistent/refractory GD, antithyroid drugs over 5 years with positive TRAb. PBMC RNA was the source of the TCR library. The source was peripheral blood mononuclear cells (PBMCs), collected when the disease was refractory, from a patient treated with antithyroid drugs. The receptor set was obtained from a female donor with Graves disease.

V and J are TRBV20-1 and TRBJ1-5; 7 bases align to TRBD1. V gave up 3 bases and J gave up 5 bases; unmatched junction bases: 4. The CDR3 extends over 13 amino acids. From germline, CDR1 is DFQATT and CDR2 SNEGSKA (reference sequence). The CDR3 spells CSASGQVDQPQHF. The CDR3, as DNA: TGCAGTGCTAGCGGACAGGTGGATCAGCCCCAGCATTTT.

In its sample, this clonotype was seen a few times. This chain links TRBV20-1 with TRBJ1-5; 8 bases match TRBD1. The V segment lost 8 bases and the J segment 1 base; nucleotides outside the gene matches: 7. Germline V lookup: CDR1 DFQATT, CDR2 SNEGSKA (reference sequence). CDR3 length equals 14 residues. Here the CDR3 DNA reads TGCAGTACCAGGACAGGGTGGAGCAATCAGCCCCAGCATTTT. Residues: CSTRTGWSNQPQHF.

In this sample, this clonotype turned up many times. The chain carries TRBV2 and TRBJ2-5; tentative D call: TRBD2 (5 bases). The CDR3 is made up of 15 amino acids. V was trimmed by 4 bases and J by 5 bases, leaving 17 bases between them. Germline V gives CDR1 SNHLY, CDR2 FYNNEI. CDR3 sequence: CASSVNSEGSETQYF. In nucleotides, the CDR3 is TGTGCCAGCAGTGTTAATAGCGAGGGCTCGGAGACCCAGTACTTC.

At least ten counts were recorded for this clonotype. The chain couples TRBV7-2 to TRBJ1-5, with no clear D. The germline CDR1 and CDR2 sequences are SGHTA and FQGNSA. V dropped 5 bases and J dropped 7 bases, with 9 bases sitting between them. The CDR3 is 12 amino acids. CDR3 protein: CASSPREQPQHF. In DNA, the CDR3 is TGTGCCAGCAGCCCAAGGGAACAGCCCCAGCATTTT. The full variable domain, rest sourced from reference TRBV7-2 and TRBJ1-5, is GAGVSQSPSNKVTEKGKDVELRCDPISGHTALYWYRQSLGQGLEFLIYFQGNSAPDKSGLPSDRFSAERTGGSVSTLTIQRTQQEDSAVYLCASSPREQPQHFGDGTRLSIL.

This clonotype has ten or more counts. The gene calls are TRBV7-3 and TRBJ2-5, with D unclear. The CDR3 is 13 amino acids. The V and J ends lost 4 bases and 2 bases respectively, with 8 bases between them. Germline CDR1 SGHTA, CDR2 FQGTGA. The CDR3 protein is CASSSLGQETQYF. As DNA, the CDR3 is TGTGCCAGCAGCTCGCTAGGACAAGAGACCCAGTACTTC.

This clonotype appeared many times. The V gene is TRBV11-2, the J gene TRBJ2-5; D is perhaps TRBD1 (6 bases). V lost 1 base, J lost 4 bases, and 13 bases lay in between. This CDR3 comprises 15 residues. The V gene's germline CDR1 is SGHAT and CDR2 FQNNGV. CDR3 DNA sequence: TGTGCCAGCAGCTTAGTTTCAGGGGCTGGAGAGACCCAGTACTTC. It specifies CASSLVSGAGETQYF.

This clonotype was found many times. This chain joins TRBV6-2 or TRBV6-3 and TRBJ1-2; the match to TRBD1 covers 7 bases. From germline, CDR1 is MNHEY and CDR2 SVGEGT. Trimming took 2 bases from V and 0 from J; bases not matched to a gene: 6. The CDR3 extends over 16 amino acids. The CDR3 nucleotides read TGTGCCAGCAGTTACGACAGGGTATCAACTAACTATGGCTACACCTTC. It yields the protein CASSYDRVSTNYGYTF.

This clonotype was recorded a few times. The chain couples TRBV19 to TRBJ1-5; unclear D gene. The CDR3 has 15 residues. CDR1 LNHDA and CDR2 SQIVND come from the germline V gene (reference sequence). V was trimmed by 3 bases and J by 6 bases, leaving 15 bases between them. This CDR3 is CASSIIGEVGQPQHF. The CDR3 DNA reads TGTGCCAGTAGTATTATCGGGGAAGTCGGTCAGCCCCAGCATTTT.

This chain connects TRBV12-5 to TRBJ2-1; 9 bases are shared with TRBD2. CDR1 is LGHNT, CDR2 FRNRAP, per germline. This CDR3 has 16 residues. The ends lost 6 bases at V and 4 bases at J; junction bases unmatched: 10. The CDR3 loop reads CASGSNLAGTYNEQFF. The CDR3 region has the DNA TGTGCTAGTGGCTCCAATCTAGCGGGAACGTACAATGAGCAGTTCTTC.

Remarks on this clonotype: This could be a read error, since a much larger clone is one nucleotide away. The chain recombines TRBV19 with TRBJ1-1; D is unresolved. CDR3 length: 14 amino acids. Germline values: CDR1 LNHDA, CDR2 SQIVND (reference sequence). The CDR3 reads CASSISNRDTEALF. CDR3 in DNA: TGTGCCAGTAGTATAAGCAACAGAGACACTGAAGCTCTCTTT.

This clonotype showed up many times. The gene calls are TRBV11-2 and TRBJ2-7, with a weak D call TRBD2 (7 bases). Germline V gives CDR1 SGHAT, CDR2 FQNNGV. Trimming removed 3 bases from V and 2 bases from J, with 14 bases in between. The CDR3 is 15 residues long. The CDR3 nucleotides are TGTGCCAGCAGCTTCGGGGGGCTAGGGCCCTACGAGCAGTACTTC. Its translation: CASSFGGLGPYEQYF. The full variable domain, rest sourced from reference TRBV11-2 and TRBJ2-7, is EAGVAQSPRYKIIEKRQSVAFWCNPISGHATLYWYQQILGQGPKLLIQFQNNGVVDDSQLPKDRFSAERLKGVDSTLKIQPAKLEDSAVYLCASSFGGLGPYEQYFGPGTRLTVT.

This clonotype was detected a few times. J is TRBJ2-5 and V is TRBV24-1; 9 bases are a match to TRBD1. The CDR3 is made up of 15 amino acids. V dropped 2 bases and J dropped 5; count of bases not matched to a gene: 5. CDR1 is KGHDR, CDR2 SFDVKD, per germline. The CDR3 is CATSDSQGAGETQYF. CDR3 nucleotide sequence: TGTGCCACCAGTGATTCACAGGGGGCAGGGGAGACCCAGTACTTC.

This clonotype came up a few times. This chain links TRBV19 with TRBJ1-1, with D tentatively TRBD1 (6 bases). CDR3 size: 12 residues. CDR1 and CDR2 (germline): LNHDA, SQIVND (reference sequence). The CDR3 here is CATGSGNTEAFF. CDR3 in DNA: TGTGCTACAGGGTCTGGGAACACTGAAGCTTTCTTT.

This chain uses TRBV5-1 with TRBJ2-5; TRBD1 matches at 7 bases. The germline gives CDR1 SGHRS, CDR2 YFSETQ. V lost 3 bases to trimming and J lost 2 bases; unmatched junction nucleotides: 4. This CDR3 contains 14 residues. CDR3 nucleotide sequence: TGCGCCAGCAGCTACGGCAGGGGGCAAGAGACCCAGTACTTC. It is translated as CASSYGRGQETQYF. The whole variable domain, remainder taken from reference TRBV5-1 and TRBJ2-5, is KAGVTQTPRYLIKTRGQQVTLSCSPISGHRSVSWYQQTPGQGLQFLFEYFSETQRNKGNFPGRFSGRQFSNSRSEMNVSTLELGDSALYLCASSYGRGQETQYFGPGTRLLVL.

Notes on this clonotype: A much bigger clone sits one base away, suggesting this may be a read error. Because the CDR3 is missing its conserved closing phenylalanine or tryptophan, this is likely a read error. The chain uses TRBV7-2 and TRBJ2-2, with unresolved D. The CDR3 consists of 12 residues. CDR1 SGHTA and CDR2 FQGNSA come from the germline V gene. The V end lost 5 bases, the J end lost 6 bases, and 7 bases lay between the germline ends. The DNA of the CDR3 is TGTGCCAGCAGCGCCGGGCCCGGGGAGCTGTTTCTT. Encoded protein: CASSAGPGELFL.

The chain combines TRBV19 with TRBJ2-7, with D perhaps matching TRBD1 or TRBD2 (5 bases each). CDR3 length: 14 amino acids. Germline V gene sequence: CDR1 LNHDA, CDR2 SQIVND (reference sequence). With 1 base removed from V and 6 bases from J, the gap between germline ends came to 13 bases. CDR3 DNA sequence: TGTGCCAGTAGTATAGTAGGGACCGAAGGCGAGCAGTACTTC. Translating it yields CASSIVGTEGEQYF.

This clonotype was seen a handful of times. V usage is TRBV28 and J usage is TRBJ2-7, with TRBD2 identical over 7 bases. Germline V CDR1 and CDR2: MDHEN, SYDVKM. CDR3 size: 16 residues. The junction had 21 bases not matched to a gene; V was cut back by 7 bases and J by 9 bases. CDR3 loop: CASKLAGTTATRGQYF. The CDR3 DNA sequence: TGTGCCAGCAAACTAGCAGGGACTACAGCAACTCGAGGGCAGTACTTC.

In DNA, the CDR3 is TGCAGTGCGTTCACAGGGGTTCGAACTGAAGCTTTCTTT. Residues: CSAFTGVRTEAFF. The rearrangement joins TRBV20-1 to TRBJ1-1, with TRBD1 identical over 7 bases. Germline CDR1 and CDR2: DFQATT and SNEGSKA (reference sequence). CDR3 length: 13 residues. Trimming took 6 bases from V and 5 from J; bases not matched to a gene: 9.

This clonotype was observed many times. The chain has TRBV2 and TRBJ1-1; 7 nucleotides line up with TRBD1. After removal of 2 bases from V and 11 bases from J, the junction contained 5 bases not matched to a gene. The CDR3 consists of 12 residues. Germline CDR1 reads SNHLY; CDR2 reads FYNNEI. In nucleotides, the CDR3 is TGTGCCAGCAGTGAAAACAGGGGTGGGGCTTTCTTT. Translated: CASSENRGGAFF.

This chain connects TRBV4-2 to TRBJ1-2; D uncertain. CDR1 and CDR2 (germline): LGHNA, YNFKEQ. CDR3 length: 15 residues. The V gene lost 0 bases and the J gene lost 5 bases, with 13 bases spanning the gap. In DNA, the CDR3 is TGTGCCAGCAGCCAAGAACGCCAGGTCTCATATGGCTACACCTTC. Encoded protein: CASSQERQVSYGYTF.

As regards this clonotype: This may arise from a read error, as a much more abundant clone is one base away. V is TRBV28 and J is TRBJ2-7; TRBD1 agrees at 7 bases. The CDR3 totals 14 residues. Per the germline V gene, CDR1 is MDHEN and CDR2 is SYDVKM. DNA for the CDR3: TGTGCCAGCAGTCCGACAGGGTTCCCCTACGAGCAGTGCTTC. Encoded protein: CASSPTGFPYEQCF.

The V call is TRBV3-2, the J call TRBJ2-4. TRBV3-2 represents a pseudogene. The CDR3 totals 19 residues. The CDR3 here is CASSQRITRNRGPRNIQYF. CDR3 DNA: TGTGCCAGCAGCCAAAGAATTACAAGAAACCGCGGACCGAGGAACATTCAGTACTTC.

This clonotype was found a few times. The chain joins TRBV19 to TRBJ1-4; D is uncertain. The CDR3 is 15 residues long. The germline V gene has CDR1 LNHDA and CDR2 SQIVND (reference sequence). Trimming removed 5 bases from V and 0 bases from J, with 10 bases in between. The CDR3 nucleotides are TGTGCCAGTAGTTCAGACTACCCAACTAATGAAAAACTGTTTTTT. It codes for CASSSDYPTNEKLFF.

This clonotype appeared many times. This rearrangement joins TRBV3-1 to TRBJ2-5; maybe TRBD2 (6 bases). Germline CDR1 reads LGHDT; CDR2 reads YNNKEL (reference sequence). The CDR3 is 15 amino acids. V lost 1 base and J 2 bases, leaving 11 bases between the germline ends. For the CDR3, the DNA is TGTGCCAGCAGCCAAGCGGGTAGCGGACAAGAGACCCAGTACTTC. Its translation: CASSQAGSGQETQYF.

This clonotype was seen at least ten times. The V call is TRBV7-2, the J call TRBJ2-4; D possibly matches TRBD1 or TRBD2 (7 bases each). The CDR3 totals 17 residues. Germline CDR1 and CDR2: SGHTA and FQGNSA. Trimming removed 4 bases from V and 0 bases from J, with 16 bases in between. The CDR3 protein is CASSSRGGPLAKNIQYF. CDR3 nucleotides: TGTGCCAGCAGCTCCAGGGGGGGGCCCTTAGCCAAAAACATTCAGTACTTC.

A few counts support this clonotype. The rearrangement joins TRBV2 to TRBJ2-3, with 7 bases aligning to TRBD2. There are 14 residues in the CDR3. The germline gives CDR1 SNHLY, CDR2 FYNNEI. The V segment lost 9 bases and the J segment 0 bases; nucleotides outside the gene matches: 6. DNA of the CDR3: TGTGCCAGTTCAGCGGGGCGAAGCACAGATACGCAGTATTTT. It encodes CASSAGRSTDTQYF. Combining the CDR3 with reference TRBV2 and TRBJ2-3 gives the whole variable domain EPEVTQTPSHQVTQMGQEVILRCVPISNHLYFYWYRQILGQKVEFLVSFYNNEISEKSEIFDDQFSVERPDGSNFTLKIRSTKLEDSAMYFCASSAGRSTDTQYFGPGTRLTVL.

The table lists this clonotype with many counts. The V call is TRBV12-3 or TRBV12-4, the J call TRBJ2-1; 11 nucleotides match TRBD2. CDR3 length: 16 amino acids. The V and J ends lost 2 bases and 5 bases, in that order; junction bases with no gene match: 5. The CDR3: CASSLLAGGPHNEQFF. The CDR3, as DNA: TGTGCCAGCAGTTTATTAGCGGGAGGGCCCCACAATGAGCAGTTCTTC.

This clonotype was counted at least ten times. This chain uses TRBV12-3 or TRBV12-4 with TRBJ1-1; 7 nucleotides match TRBD1. This CDR3 is 12 amino acids long. With V trimmed by 6 bases and J by 7 bases, 5 bases remained unmatched. DNA for the CDR3: TGTGCCAGCAGGCCCCCAGGGGGTGAAGCTTTCTTT. The encoded protein is CASRPPGGEAFF.